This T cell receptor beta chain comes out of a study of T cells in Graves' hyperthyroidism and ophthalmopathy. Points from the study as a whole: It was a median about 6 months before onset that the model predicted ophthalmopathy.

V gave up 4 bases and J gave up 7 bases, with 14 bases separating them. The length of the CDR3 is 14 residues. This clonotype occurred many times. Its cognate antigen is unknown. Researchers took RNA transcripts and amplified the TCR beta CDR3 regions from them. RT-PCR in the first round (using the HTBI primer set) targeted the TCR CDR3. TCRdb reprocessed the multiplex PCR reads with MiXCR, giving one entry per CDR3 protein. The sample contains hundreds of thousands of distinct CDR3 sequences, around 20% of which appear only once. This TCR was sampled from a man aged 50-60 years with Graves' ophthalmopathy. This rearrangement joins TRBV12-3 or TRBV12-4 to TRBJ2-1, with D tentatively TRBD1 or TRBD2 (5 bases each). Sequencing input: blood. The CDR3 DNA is TGTGCCAGCAGTTCCCCCGAGGGGAAGAATGAGCAGTTCTTC. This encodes CASSSPEGKNEQFF.